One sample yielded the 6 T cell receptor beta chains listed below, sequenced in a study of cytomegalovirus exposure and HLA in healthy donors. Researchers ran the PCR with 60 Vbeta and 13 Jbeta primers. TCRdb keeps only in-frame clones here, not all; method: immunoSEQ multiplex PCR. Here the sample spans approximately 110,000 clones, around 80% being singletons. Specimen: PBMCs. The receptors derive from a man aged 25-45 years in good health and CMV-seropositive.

The CDR3 DNA sequence: TGTGCCACCTTCCTACAGGATTCGAACACTGAAGCTTTCTTT. Protein sequence: CATFLQDSNTEAFF. This chain links TRBV6-5 with TRBJ1-1; a weak D match, TRBD1 (5 bases). CDR3 size: 14 residues. The V gene's germline CDR1 is MNHEY and CDR2 SVGAGI. Between the trimmed V and J ends, which lost 10 bases and 1 base, there was a span of 16 bases.

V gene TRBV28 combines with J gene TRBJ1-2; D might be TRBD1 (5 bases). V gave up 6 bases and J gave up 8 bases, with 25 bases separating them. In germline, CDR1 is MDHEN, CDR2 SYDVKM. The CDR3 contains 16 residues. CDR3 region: CASSSVPGLRGRGYTF. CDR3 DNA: TGTGCCAGCAGCTCAGTACCGGGACTCCGGGGCAGGGGCTACACCTTC.

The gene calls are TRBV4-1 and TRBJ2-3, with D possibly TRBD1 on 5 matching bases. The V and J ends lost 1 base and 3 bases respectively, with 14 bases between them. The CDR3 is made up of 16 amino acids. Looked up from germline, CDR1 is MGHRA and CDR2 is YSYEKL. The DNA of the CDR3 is TGCGCCAGCAGCCAAGCTTTAGGGGCAGTGACAGATACGCAGTATTTT. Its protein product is CASSQALGAVTDTQYF.

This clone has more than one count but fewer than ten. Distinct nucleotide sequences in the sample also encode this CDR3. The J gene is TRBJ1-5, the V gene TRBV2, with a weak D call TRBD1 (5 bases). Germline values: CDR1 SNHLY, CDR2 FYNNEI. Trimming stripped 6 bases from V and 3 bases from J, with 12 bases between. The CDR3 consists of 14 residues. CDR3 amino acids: CASRPDRDNQPQHF. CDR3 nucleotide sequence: TGTGCCAGCAGGCCAGACAGAGACAATCAGCCCCAGCATTTT.

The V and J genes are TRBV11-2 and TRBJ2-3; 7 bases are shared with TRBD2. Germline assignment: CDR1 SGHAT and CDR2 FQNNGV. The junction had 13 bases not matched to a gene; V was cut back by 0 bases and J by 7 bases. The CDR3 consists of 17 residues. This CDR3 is CASSLERARGEGYTQYF. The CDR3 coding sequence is TGTGCCAGCAGCTTAGAAAGGGCTCGGGGGGAAGGGTATACGCAGTATTTT.

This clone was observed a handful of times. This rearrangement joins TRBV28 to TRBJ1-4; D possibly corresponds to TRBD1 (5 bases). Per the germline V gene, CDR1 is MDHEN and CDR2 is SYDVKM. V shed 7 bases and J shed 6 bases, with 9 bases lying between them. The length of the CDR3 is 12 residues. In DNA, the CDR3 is TGTGCCAGCACCCAGGGCCATGAAAAACTGTTTTTT. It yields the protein CASTQGHEKLFF.